This TCR beta chain derives from a study of control samples from healthy donors and cancer patients. Only in-frame clones appear in the TCRdb table, and some are missing; sequencing was by immunoSEQ multiplex PCR. The sample lists approximately 170,000 clones; 80% to 90% were seen once. Germline CDR1 SEHNR, CDR2 FQNEAQ (reference sequence). Between the trimmed V and J ends, which lost 1 base and 5 bases, there was a span of 5 bases. The CDR3 covers 12 residues. The sequencing input was blood. The V gene is TRBV7-9, the J gene TRBJ2-5; D remains ambiguous. The origin of this receptor is a woman in her thirties in good health. The CDR3 region has the DNA TGTGCCAGCAGCTTAGGGCGGGAGACCCAGTACTTC. Translating gives CASSLGRETQYF.